Below are 5 T cell receptor beta chains sequenced from a single sample in a study of cytomegalovirus exposure and HLA in healthy donors. Both 60 Vbeta primers and 13 Jbeta primers went into the PCR. The assay was immunoSEQ multiplex PCR, and TCRdb's table has in-frame clones only and misses some. The table records about 110,000 clones, 67% of them present only once. The sample comprised PBMCs. Receptor source: a man in his late teens or twenties in good health and CMV-seropositive.

This chain connects TRBV6-1 to TRBJ2-5, with TRBD1 matching over 8 bases. The CDR3 runs 15 residues. After removal of 1 base from V and 2 bases from J, the junction contained 3 bases not matched to a gene. Germline V gives CDR1 MNHNS, CDR2 SASEGT. The CDR3 region is CASSEVTGGQETQYF. CDR3 DNA: TGTGCCAGCAGTGAAGTCACAGGGGGGCAAGAGACCCAGTACTTC.

The rearrangement links TRBV9 to TRBJ1-1, with D possibly TRBD1 on 6 matching bases. The V and J ends lost 4 bases and 6 bases respectively, with 16 bases between them. The germline V gene has CDR1 SGDLS and CDR2 YYNGEE. CDR3 length: 14 residues. In DNA, the CDR3 is TGTGCCAGCAGCTTACAGGGCGCTGAGTCTGAAGCTTTCTTT. Protein: CASSLQGAESEAFF. Combining the CDR3 with reference TRBV9 and TRBJ1-1 gives the whole variable domain DSGVTQTPKHLITATGQRVTLRCSPRSGDLSVYWYQQSLDQGLQFLIQYYNGEERAKGNILERFSAQQFPDLHSELNLSSLELGDSALYFCASSLQGAESEAFFGQGTRLTVV.

The chain couples TRBV5-6 to TRBJ2-5; TRBD1 matches 10 bases. The J call is uncertain, as TRBJ2-7 better fits the DNA end. In germline, CDR1 is SGHDT, CDR2 YYEEEE. The CDR3 length is 14 residues. CDR3 protein: CASSSGQGSYEQYF. The CDR3, as DNA: TGTGCCAGCAGCTCGGGACAGGGGTCCTACGAGCAGTACTTC.

This chain uses TRBV6-1 with TRBJ1-2; no clear D. V lost 11 bases and J 6 bases, leaving 19 bases between the germline ends. The CDR3 is 13 amino acids. From germline, CDR1 is MNHNS and CDR2 SASEGT. CDR3 amino acids: CAGGLGLNDGYTF. The CDR3, as DNA: TGTGCCGGCGGGCTCGGGTTGAATGATGGCTACACCTTC.

This clone was picked up a small number of times. The chain links TRBV30 to TRBJ2-1; D possibly corresponds to TRBD2 (5 bases). The CDR3 loop spans 13 amino acids. V was trimmed by 6 bases and J by 4 bases, leaving 13 bases between them. CDR1 and CDR2 (germline): GTSNPN, SVGIG (reference sequence). CDR3 sequence: CACAGLVYNEQFF. CDR3 nucleotides: TGTGCCTGCGCGGGTCTAGTTTACAATGAGCAGTTCTTC. Based on the CDR3 plus reference TRBV30 and TRBJ2-1, the full variable domain is SQTIHQWPATLVQPVGSPLSLECTVEGTSNPNLYWYRQAAGRGLQLLFYSVGIGQISSEVPQNLSASRPQDRQFILSSKKLLLSDSGFYLCACAGLVYNEQFFGPGTRLTVL.